This TCR beta chain was retrieved from a study of T cells after yellow fever vaccination. Each CDR3 protein gets one entry after TCRdb re-called the 5' RACE reads with MiXCR. The sample lists about 350,000 distinct CDR3 sequences; 8% to 9.5% were seen once. This clonotype has only a few counts. This receptor was taken from a man aged 18-30 years who received the YFV17D yellow fever vaccine. This specimen consisted of PBMCs, obtained about 49 days after the first yellow fever vaccination.

CDR3: CASSFYQGTNTGELFF. CDR3 coding DNA: TGCGCCAGCAGCTTCTATCAGGGAACGAACACCGGGGAGCTGTTTTTT. The chain recombines TRBV5-1 with TRBJ2-2; D is possibly TRBD1 (5 bases). From germline, CDR1 is SGHRS and CDR2 YFSETQ. V lost 2 bases and J 0 bases, leaving 11 bases between the germline ends. The CDR3 covers 16 residues.